A single sample is the source of the 23 T cell receptor beta chains below, sequenced in a study of neurological immune-mediated disorders. TCRdb analysed the 5' RACE reads with MiXCR anew, one entry per CDR3 protein. The table records approximately 44,000 distinct CDR3 sequences, 5.8% of them present only once. What was sequenced was CD4+ T cells from blood. These receptors all come from a woman younger than 35 with multiple sclerosis.

This clonotype appeared many times. The CDR3 region is CASSLSAIGMDTQYF. The CDR3 DNA is TGTGCCAGCAGTTTATCGGCAATAGGTATGGATACGCAGTATTTT. The chain has TRBV27 and TRBJ2-3; no clear D. The CDR3 loop spans 15 amino acids. V lost 0 bases, J lost 6 bases, and 13 bases lay in between. Germline values: CDR1 MNHEY, CDR2 SMNVEV (reference sequence).

Turning to this clonotype: One end of the junction does not line up with germline, which may come from a read error. The chain is built from TRBV5-1 and TRBJ1-1; no reliable D call. The CDR3 runs to 13 residues. Germline V lookup: CDR1 SGHRS, CDR2 YFSETQ. The CDR3 region has the DNA TGCGCCAGCAGGAGGCAGGTCAACACTGAAACTCTCTTT. It is translated as CASRRQVNTETLF.

The gene calls are TRBV12-3 or TRBV12-4 and TRBJ2-5; D remains unclear. V lost 8 bases and J lost 4, with 11 bases in between. The CDR3 spans 12 residues. The CDR3 DNA follows: TGTGCCAGCCTTGGGCGCGGAGAGACCCAGTACTTC. Protein sequence: CASLGRGETQYF.

Ten or more counts support this clonotype. The gene calls are TRBV20-1 and TRBJ1-3; D unclear. This CDR3 is 13 amino acids long. Per germline, CDR1 DFQATT and CDR2 SNEGSKA (reference sequence). Between the trimmed V and J ends, which lost 2 bases and 4 bases, there was a span of 9 bases. CDR3: CSARLGGGNTIYF. The CDR3 DNA is TGCAGTGCTAGATTGGGTGGAGGAAACACCATATATTTT.

This clonotype came up many times. The CDR3 loop reads CSASSSRNYGYTF. The CDR3, as DNA: TGCAGTGCTAGCAGTTCAAGAAACTATGGCTACACCTTC. V usage is TRBV20-1 and J usage is TRBJ1-2; D gene unclear. With 3 bases removed from V and 2 bases from J, the gap between germline ends came to 10 bases. Germline values: CDR1 DFQATT, CDR2 SNEGSKA (reference sequence). This CDR3 has 13 residues.

There are many counts of this clonotype. This chain joins TRBV3-1 and TRBJ2-3, with 10 bases identical to TRBD1. The junction had 2 bases not matched to a gene; V was cut back by 4 bases and J by 4 bases. Germline lookup yields CDR1 LGHDT and CDR2 YNNKEL (reference sequence). This CDR3 has 14 amino acids. The CDR3 is CASSLGQGADTQYF. CDR3 bases: TGTGCCAGCAGCCTAGGACAGGGGGCAGATACGCAGTATTTT.

V and J are TRBV5-1 and TRBJ2-5; D possibly corresponds to TRBD2 (6 bases). Germline CDR1 and CDR2: SGHRS and YFSETQ. The CDR3 has 15 residues. V shed 0 bases and J shed 4 bases, with 13 bases lying between them. This CDR3 reads CASSLVAGQVETQYF. The CDR3 DNA is TGCGCCAGCAGCTTGGTGGCGGGGCAGGTAGAGACCCAGTACTTC.

This clonotype was observed at least ten times. The chain has TRBV12-3 or TRBV12-4 and TRBJ1-1; perhaps TRBD1 as D (5 bases). Trimming pared 7 bases from V and 1 base from J, leaving 16 bases between. The CDR3 is 15 residues long. As DNA, the CDR3 is TGTGCCAGCACCAAAAATGGGGGAGAGAACACTGAAGCTTTCTTT. Its protein is CASTKNGGENTEAFF.

There are many counts of this clonotype. J is TRBJ2-2 and V is TRBV5-1; 12 bases fit TRBD2. V lost 4 bases to trimming and J lost 0 bases; unmatched junction nucleotides: 4. This CDR3 is 17 amino acids long. Germline CDR1 reads SGHRS; CDR2 reads YFSETQ. CDR3 sequence: CASSPGLAGSNTGELFF. The CDR3, as DNA: TGCGCCAGCAGCCCGGGACTAGCGGGTTCGAACACCGGGGAGCTGTTTTTT.

This clonotype was seen at least ten times. The V call is TRBV24-1, the J call TRBJ2-1; 10 bases map to TRBD2. V lost 5 bases and J lost 7; bases outside the gene matches: 7. Germline loops: CDR1 KGHDR, CDR2 SFDVKD. The CDR3 extends over 15 amino acids. The CDR3 here is CATSVSLAGVNEQFF. The CDR3, as DNA: TGTGCCACCAGTGTTTCTCTAGCGGGAGTGAATGAGCAGTTCTTC.

This clonotype has a count of ten or more. This chain joins TRBV5-1 and TRBJ2-3; TRBD1 matches 8 bases. The V and J ends lost 5 bases and 4 bases, in that order; junction bases with no gene match: 12. The CDR3 extends over 16 amino acids. Germline-derived CDR1 and CDR2 are SGHRS and YFSETQ. The CDR3 spells CASSPFGQGGADTQYF. The CDR3 DNA reads TGCGCCAGCAGTCCTTTCGGACAGGGAGGAGCAGATACGCAGTATTTT.

The table lists this clonotype with a few counts. The chain recombines TRBV5-1 with TRBJ2-1; maybe TRBD1 (6 bases). In germline, CDR1 is SGHRS, CDR2 YFSETQ. The CDR3 is 17 residues long. Deletions cut 0 bases from V and 0 bases from J, with 13 bases between. CDR3 protein: CASSLGVKGGSYNEQFF. CDR3 coding DNA: TGCGCCAGCAGCTTGGGAGTGAAAGGGGGCTCCTACAATGAGCAGTTCTTC.

This clonotype occurred many times. V usage is TRBV10-3 and J usage is TRBJ2-2; TRBD2 might be the D (5 bases). The CDR3 runs 14 residues. Germline V gene lookup returns CDR1 ENHRY and CDR2 SYGVKD. The V gene lost 7 bases and the J gene lost 0 bases, with 9 bases spanning the gap. The CDR3 region is CAITPSTNTGELFF. CDR3 in DNA: TGTGCCATCACCCCTAGCACGAACACCGGGGAGCTGTTTTTT.

This clonotype was found many times. V is TRBV27 and J is TRBJ1-5; D remains unclear. The CDR3 length is 17 residues. The ends were cut back, 3 bases at V and 6 bases at J, with 21 bases in the middle. CDR1 MNHEY and CDR2 SMNVEV come from the germline V gene (reference sequence). CDR3 DNA: TGTGCCAGCAGTTTTCACAGTCGAGGTGGTGTGGTTCAGCCCCAGCATTTT. This translates into CASSFHSRGGVVQPQHF.

This clonotype appeared many times. The gene calls are TRBV12-3 or TRBV12-4 and TRBJ2-2, with D unresolved. V was pared by 5 bases and J by 2 bases, with 18 bases between. This CDR3 spans 17 amino acids. The CDR3 region is CASSTRLAYVNTGELFF. DNA of the CDR3: TGTGCCAGCAGTACCCGACTGGCCTACGTCAACACCGGGGAGCTGTTTTTT.

In this sample, this clonotype turned up many times. This sequence joins TRBV14 and TRBJ1-2, with TRBD1 as a possible D gene (6 bases). V was pared by 3 bases and J by 4 bases, with 12 bases between. CDR3 length equals 14 residues. Germline V gene sequence: CDR1 SGHDN, CDR2 FVKESK. CDR3 amino acids: CASSQGGGRYGYTF. As DNA, the CDR3 is TGTGCCAGCAGCCAGGGGGGGGGCCGCTATGGCTACACCTTC.

The chain links TRBV20-1 to TRBJ2-1, with D perhaps matching TRBD1 or TRBD2 (5 bases each). Germline V CDR1 and CDR2: DFQATT, SNEGSKA (reference sequence). The CDR3 spans 13 residues. V shed 1 base and J shed 5 bases, with 9 bases lying between them. The CDR3 nucleotides are TGCAGTGCTAGAGGGGACGCCGACAATGAGCAGTTCTTC. This gives the protein CSARGDADNEQFF.

This clonotype was seen ten or more times. The V call is TRBV6-4, the J call TRBJ2-5, with 14 nucleotides matching TRBD2. The CDR3 runs 16 residues. CDR1 MRHNA and CDR2 SNTAGT come from the germline V gene. Trimming removed 3 bases from V and 1 base from J; junction bases left unmatched: 1. For the CDR3, the DNA is TGTGCCAGCAGTGAAGGACTAGCGGGGGGCCAAGAGACCCAGTACTTC. Protein sequence: CASSEGLAGGQETQYF.

This clonotype was counted many times. J is TRBJ2-3 and V is TRBV29-1; weak D call: TRBD2 (6 bases). Germline V gene data show CDR1 as SQVTM and CDR2 as ANQGSEA. The V end was cut by 6 bases, the J end by 3 bases, with 13 bases between. CDR3 size: 13 residues. This CDR3 is CSVHSGGTDTQYF. CDR3 in DNA: TGCAGCGTCCATTCTGGGGGGACAGATACGCAGTATTTT.

As regards this clonotype: A much larger clone lies one base from this, so it may be a read error. The chain employs TRBV12-3 or TRBV12-4 and TRBJ1-2; no clear D. The CDR3 consists of 14 residues. Trimming removed 10 bases from V and 4 bases from J, with 19 bases in between. The CDR3 here is CANKKGVGPYGYTF. CDR3 sequence (DNA): TGTGCCAACAAGAAGGGTGTTGGGCCCTATGGCTACACCTTC.

This clonotype was detected ten times or more. The chain has TRBV5-1 and TRBJ1-2, with D tentatively TRBD1 (6 bases). The CDR3 has 16 amino acids. Germline values: CDR1 SGHRS, CDR2 YFSETQ. Trimming took 4 bases from V and 1 from J, leaving 17 bases between them. The CDR3 here is CASSPDPAGDNYGYTF. For the CDR3, the DNA is TGCGCCAGCAGCCCCGATCCTGCAGGGGATAACTATGGCTACACCTTC.

This clonotype was seen many times. V gene TRBV5-1 combines with J gene TRBJ2-5; no definite D call. Germline CDR1 and CDR2: SGHRS and YFSETQ. This CDR3 comprises 12 residues. V was cut by 0 bases and J by 5 bases, with 5 bases left in between. The CDR3 reads CASSLDVETQYF. As DNA, the CDR3 is TGCGCCAGCAGCTTGGACGTTGAGACCCAGTACTTC.

This clonotype was seen repeatedly, ten times or more. V usage is TRBV28 and J usage is TRBJ2-7, with D perhaps matching TRBD2 (6 bases). The germline CDR1 and CDR2 sequences are MDHEN and SYDVKM. V gave up 7 bases and J gave up 3 bases, with 22 bases separating them. The CDR3 totals 16 residues. The CDR3: CASTPPGGGILYEQYF. The DNA for the CDR3 is TGTGCCAGCACCCCTCCTGGAGGCGGGATACTCTACGAGCAGTACTTC.